The 14 T cell receptor beta chains below come from one sample, sequenced in a study of blood T cell repertoires in COVID-19 (dated by TCRdb to 2018 to 2020). Library prep was done by the immunoSEQ multiplex PCR assay. TCRdb obtained this table from immuneACCESS and retained in-frame rearrangements with V and J assigned. These tables miss some clones; where compared with another copy, unresolved V genes account for less than half of the shortfall, and the remainder is unexplained. This sample has roughly 150,000 clones in its table, and about nine tenths of those were observed once. Jointly, the top ten make up about 2.4% of the sample. Sequencing was performed on peripheral blood. These receptors all stem from a woman aged 70-85 years with acute or convalescent COVID-19.

The J gene is TRBJ1-1, the V gene TRBV10-3; D ambiguous. Germline CDR1 reads ENHRY; CDR2 reads SYGVKD. The CDR3 contains 14 residues. V dropped 10 bases and J dropped 1 base, with 16 bases sitting between them. The CDR3 DNA follows: TGTGCCACTTCAATTGGCCCGGGGAACACTGAAGCTTTCTTT. Translating gives CATSIGPGNTEAFF.

This rearrangement joins TRBV7-9 to TRBJ2-7, with 7 bases matching TRBD1. The CDR3 runs to 15 residues. Germline CDR1 and CDR2: SEHNR and FQNEAQ (reference sequence). With V trimmed by 5 bases and J by 5 bases, 12 bases remained unmatched. CDR3 loop: CASSLRQGAVDEQYF. CDR3 nucleotides: TGTGCCAGCAGCCTTCGACAGGGCGCAGTCGACGAGCAGTACTTC.

This chain joins TRBV18 and TRBJ2-7; TRBD1 agrees at 11 bases. Germline-derived CDR1 and CDR2 are KGHSH and LQKENI. After removal of 3 bases from V and 3 bases from J, the junction contained 4 bases not matched to a gene. The CDR3 covers 15 residues. Here the CDR3 DNA reads TGTGCCAGCTCACCCGGGACAGGGGGGTACTACGAGCAGTACTTC. Protein: CASSPGTGGYYEQYF.

This chain joins TRBV5-1 and TRBJ2-7, with TRBD1 matching over 11 bases. The germline gives CDR1 SGHRS, CDR2 YFSETQ. The CDR3 spans 17 residues. The trim removed 8 bases at V and 0 bases at J, leaving 13 bases unmatched. CDR3 residues: CASSPGQGVLSSYEQYF. For the CDR3, the DNA is TGCGCCAGTTCTCCGGGACAGGGGGTTTTGTCCTCCTACGAGCAGTACTTC. The full variable domain, with the rest looked up from reference TRBV5-1 and TRBJ2-7, is KAGVTQTPRYLIKTRGQQVTLSCSPISGHRSVSWYQQTPGQGLQFLFEYFSETQRNKGNFPGRFSGRQFSNSRSEMNVSTLELGDSALYLCASSPGQGVLSSYEQYFGPGTRLTVT.

The chain recombines TRBV7-2 with TRBJ1-5; D is undetermined. Germline V gene sequence: CDR1 SGHTA, CDR2 FQGNSA. The CDR3 consists of 15 residues. V was trimmed by 2 bases and J by 2 bases, leaving 10 bases between them. For the CDR3, the DNA is TGTGCCAGCAGCTTACCCCCGAGAGGCAATCAGCCCCAGCATTTT. Protein product: CASSLPPRGNQPQHF.

This sequence joins TRBV7-9 and TRBJ2-5, with 7 bases aligning to TRBD1. Germline CDR1 and CDR2: SEHNR and FQNEAQ (reference sequence). The CDR3 spans 13 residues. Germline trimming cut 1 base from V and 13 bases from J; bases unmatched to any gene: 9. CDR3 amino acids: CASSLEVQRGRYF. The CDR3 nucleotides read TGTGCCAGCAGCTTAGAGGTTCAAAGGGGGCGGTACTTC.

The rearrangement uses TRBV18 and TRBJ1-6; TRBD1 aligns across 7 bases. Germline CDR1 and CDR2: KGHSH and LQKENI. Trimming cost V 3 bases and J 7 bases; bases outside gene matches: 6. The CDR3 sequence is 15 residues long. The CDR3 DNA reads as TGTGCCAGCTCACCTTGGGGGACAGACAATTCACCCCTCCACTTT. Translated, it gives CASSPWGTDNSPLHF.

The chain is built from TRBV27 and TRBJ1-2; D remains unclear. Germline V lookup: CDR1 MNHEY, CDR2 SMNVEV (reference sequence). The CDR3 length is 15 residues. V was shortened by 3 bases and J by 2 bases, with 13 bases between the two germline ends. The CDR3 sequence: CASSFQPRANYGYTF. The DNA for the CDR3 is TGTGCCAGCAGTTTTCAGCCGAGGGCCAACTATGGCTACACCTTC.

This chain's CDR3 is CASSQGAYGYTF. Written as DNA, the CDR3 is TGTGCCAGCAGCCAGGGGGCATATGGCTACACCTTC. This sequence joins TRBV11-2 and TRBJ1-2; TRBD1 matches at 8 bases. V lost 5 bases to trimming and J lost 5 bases; unmatched junction nucleotides: 1. The CDR3 sequence is 12 residues long. Germline CDR1 and CDR2: SGHAT and FQNNGV.

This clone showed up just a few times. The genes are TRBV11-1 and TRBJ2-4, with 7 nucleotides matching TRBD1. The CDR3 is 15 amino acids. Unmatched junction bases numbered 0, after V lost 1 base and J lost 0 bases. CDR1 is SGHAT, CDR2 FQDESV, per germline (reference sequence). The CDR3 region is CASSLGTGAKNIQYF. In DNA form, the CDR3 reads TGTGCCAGCAGCTTAGGGACAGGAGCCAAAAACATTCAGTACTTC.

The J gene is TRBJ1-2, the V gene TRBV6-5; D is unclear. Trimming shortened V by 0 bases and J by 8 bases, and 13 bases separated the two germline ends. This CDR3 contains 14 residues. CDR1 and CDR2 from the germline V gene are MNHEY and SVGAGI. The CDR3 DNA reads TGTGCCAGCAGTTACTCCTCGGCAGGTTGGGGCTACACCTTC. It encodes CASSYSSAGWGYTF.

The chain is built from TRBV15 and TRBJ1-2; 10 nucleotides match TRBD1. V lost 0 bases and J lost 4; bases outside the gene matches: 2. CDR1 is LNHNV and CDR2 is YYDKDF in the germline V gene (reference sequence). The CDR3 covers 15 residues. CDR3 in amino acids: CATSRETGGVYGYTF. CDR3 DNA: TGTGCCACCAGCAGAGAGACAGGGGGCGTCTATGGCTACACCTTC.

The V call is TRBV4-3, the J call TRBJ1-5; possibly TRBD1 for D (6 bases). This CDR3 spans 17 amino acids. V was shortened by 0 bases and J by 5 bases, with 17 bases between the two germline ends. The V gene's germline CDR1 is LGHNA and CDR2 YSLEER. CDR3 loop: CASSQELGRGGYQPQHF. The DNA for the CDR3 is TGCGCCAGCAGCCAAGAACTGGGGAGGGGGGGGTATCAGCCCCAGCATTTT.

This chain joins TRBV28 and TRBJ1-6; a weak D match, TRBD1 (5 bases). CDR3 length equals 15 residues. Germline CDR1 and CDR2: MDHEN and SYDVKM. V was shortened by 5 bases and J by 9 bases, with 17 bases between the two germline ends. The CDR3 here is CASSDPVGGASPLHF. The DNA for the CDR3 is TGTGCCAGCAGTGACCCGGTCGGTGGGGCTTCACCCCTCCACTTT.